The 21 T cell receptor beta chains below come from one sample, sequenced in a study of blood T cell repertoires in COVID-19. Using immunoSEQ multiplex PCR, the repertoire was profiled, and TCRdb retains in-frame clones only, with some absent. Of about 56,000 clones in the sample, roughly 89% were seen once. The sequenced sample consisted of peripheral blood. Receptor source: a woman aged 60-70 years with COVID-19, enrolled during active disease.

This clone came up once. This chain connects TRBV29-1 to TRBJ2-1; 12 nucleotides align to TRBD2. The trim removed 6 bases at V and 9 bases at J, leaving 9 bases unmatched. This CDR3 contains 14 residues. Germline CDR1 reads SQVTM; CDR2 reads ANQGSEA. The CDR3 loop is CSVKTSGSLGEQFF. For the CDR3, the DNA is TGCAGCGTAAAGACTAGCGGGAGCTTGGGTGAGCAGTTCTTC.

CDR3 protein: CASSGDTNSYNEQFF. The CDR3 DNA is TGTGCCAGCAGCGGGGACACTAACTCCTACAATGAGCAGTTCTTC. The J gene is TRBJ2-1, the V gene TRBV11-2, with a tentative D call TRBD1 (6 bases). This CDR3 spans 15 amino acids. Germline V gene data show CDR1 as SGHAT and CDR2 as FQNNGV. Trimming removed 5 bases from V and 0 bases from J, with 11 bases in between.

This clone showed up just a few times. The chain uses TRBV4-3 and TRBJ1-4, with 7 bases lining up with TRBD1. Germline V CDR1 and CDR2: LGHNA, YSLEER. V gave up 0 bases and J gave up 8 bases; unmatched junction bases: 15. This CDR3 comprises 18 residues. CDR3 nucleotide sequence: TGCGCCAGCAGCCAAGATTCTTACCGAGGGACAGTACTGGAAAAACTGTTTTTT. Protein sequence: CASSQDSYRGTVLEKLFF.

The table lists this clone with a count of one. The chain is built from TRBV7-6 and TRBJ2-5, with 9 positions matching TRBD2. The CDR3 covers 13 residues. With 10 bases clipped from V and 4 bases from J, the junction kept 7 bases outside the gene matches. CDR1 and CDR2 (germline): SGHVS, FNYEAQ. The CDR3, as DNA: TGTGCCATTAGTGGCGGGGGGGGAGAGACCCAGTACTTC. This sequence encodes CAISGGGGETQYF. The full variable domain, completed using reference TRBV7-6 and TRBJ2-5, is GAGVSQSPRYKVTKRGQDVALRCDPISGHVSLYWYRQALGQGPEFLTYFNYEAQQDKSGLPNDRFSAERPEGSISTLTIQRTEQRDSAMYRCAISGGGGETQYFGPGTRLLVL.

This chain links TRBV5-8 with TRBJ1-2; 12 nucleotides line up with TRBD1. Germline values: CDR1 SGHTS, CDR2 YDEGEE. The CDR3 contains 16 residues. V gave up 3 bases and J gave up 7 bases; unmatched junction bases: 10. CDR3 loop: CASSWRDRGQGGGYTF. CDR3 nucleotides: TGTGCCAGCAGCTGGAGGGACAGGGGGCAGGGGGGTGGCTACACCTTC.

This rearrangement joins TRBV7-2 to TRBJ2-3; 7 bases agree with TRBD1. Germline V gives CDR1 SGHTA, CDR2 FQGNSA. After removal of 3 bases from V and 5 bases from J, the junction contained 8 bases not matched to a gene. The CDR3 loop spans 15 amino acids. CDR3 sequence reads: CASSFNQGVRDTQYF. The DNA for the CDR3 is TGTGCCAGCAGCTTCAATCAGGGGGTCAGAGATACGCAGTATTTT. Based on the CDR3 plus reference TRBV7-2 and TRBJ2-3, the full variable domain is GAGVSQSPSNKVTEKGKDVELRCDPISGHTALYWYRQSLGQGLEFLIYFQGNSAPDKSGLPSDRFSAERTGGSVSTLTIQRTQQEDSAVYLCASSFNQGVRDTQYFGPGTRLTVL.

The V and J genes are TRBV6-6 and TRBJ2-7, with 8 positions matching TRBD1. Germline V gene data show CDR1 as MNHNY and CDR2 as SVGAGI (reference sequence). V lost 6 bases to trimming and J lost 0 bases; unmatched junction nucleotides: 4. The length of the CDR3 is 14 residues. The CDR3 DNA reads TGTGCCAGCAGCCTTGGGACAGGCTCCTACGAGCAGTACTTC. It translates to CASSLGTGSYEQYF.

The chain has TRBV10-3 and TRBJ2-7, with 11 bases matching TRBD1. The CDR3 has 13 residues. Germline V gene data show CDR1 as ENHRY and CDR2 as SYGVKD. The junction had 4 bases not matched to a gene; V was cut back by 6 bases and J by 6 bases. CDR3 protein: CAIRGTGGVEQYF. The CDR3 DNA reads TGTGCCATCAGGGGGACAGGGGGAGTCGAGCAGTACTTC.

This sequence joins TRBV4-1 and TRBJ1-2; TRBD1 might be the D (6 bases). V was cut by 0 bases and J by 5 bases, with 22 bases left in between. This CDR3 comprises 18 residues. From germline, CDR1 is MGHRA and CDR2 YSYEKL. CDR3 nucleotide sequence: TGCGCCAGCAGCCAAGATACTATTGAACTCGGACAGAGGTATGGCTACACCTTC. Protein sequence: CASSQDTIELGQRYGYTF.

The chain joins TRBV28 to TRBJ2-7, with no clear D. The germline CDR1 and CDR2 sequences are MDHEN and SYDVKM. The CDR3 is 11 amino acids. V lost 7 bases, J lost 4 bases, and 8 bases lay in between. In DNA form, the CDR3 reads TGTGCCAGCACTAGTCATTACGAGCAGTACTTC. Its translation: CASTSHYEQYF.

In this sample, this clone turned up a few times. The rearrangement links TRBV28 to TRBJ2-7; D is possibly TRBD1 (6 bases). The length of the CDR3 is 12 residues. CDR1 MDHEN and CDR2 SYDVKM come from the germline V gene. V was trimmed by 7 bases and J by 5 bases, leaving 12 bases between them. The CDR3 nucleotides are TGTGCCAGCATTCGAGGGGGAAACGAGCAGTACTTC. Translating gives CASIRGGNEQYF.

J is TRBJ1-1 and V is TRBV3-1 (or the pseudogene TRBV3-2); D might be TRBD1 (6 bases). The V gene lost 5 bases and the J gene lost 5 bases, with 18 bases spanning the gap. Germline CDR1 and CDR2: LGHDT and YNNKEL (reference sequence). The CDR3 extends over 15 amino acids. In DNA, the CDR3 is TGTGCCAGCAGCATCTCGTCAGGGGCTGGGACTGAAGCTTTCTTT. Translating gives CASSISSGAGTEAFF.

The chain combines TRBV7-8 with TRBJ2-7; D gene ambiguous. Germline loops: CDR1 SGHVS, CDR2 FQNEAQ. Deletions cut 5 bases from V and 0 bases from J, with 11 bases between. The CDR3 is made up of 14 amino acids. The CDR3 loop reads CASSPVQSSYEQYF. DNA of the CDR3: TGTGCCAGCAGCCCAGTACAGAGCTCCTACGAGCAGTACTTC.

The rearrangement joins TRBV4-1 to TRBJ1-5; 9 positions match TRBD1. The CDR3 runs 16 residues. Looked up from germline, CDR1 is MGHRA and CDR2 is YSYEKL. After removal of 5 bases from V and 2 bases from J, the junction contained 7 bases not matched to a gene. The CDR3 region has the DNA TGCGCCAGCAGCTCTTGGACAGGGGATGGCAATCAGCCCCAGCATTTT. The encoded protein is CASSSWTGDGNQPQHF.

This sequence joins TRBV5-6 and TRBJ1-1, with 7 bases identical to TRBD1. Germline values: CDR1 SGHDT, CDR2 YYEEEE. The CDR3 extends over 16 amino acids. V lost 0 bases to trimming and J lost 1 base; unmatched junction nucleotides: 6. The CDR3 bases are TGTGCCAGCAGCTTGGACGCCGGGACAGCGAACACTGAAGCTTTCTTT. Its translation is CASSLDAGTANTEAFF.

The V gene is TRBV29-1, the J gene TRBJ1-1, with TRBD1 identical over 9 bases. The CDR3 covers 13 residues. The germline V gene encodes CDR1 SQVTM and CDR2 ANQGSEA. Trimming removed 7 bases from V and 5 bases from J; junction bases left unmatched: 8. This CDR3 reads CSAQTGGRTEAFF. The DNA of the CDR3 is TGCAGCGCCCAGACAGGGGGAAGGACTGAAGCTTTCTTT.

V and J are TRBV28 and TRBJ2-2; D is undetermined. Trimming removed 7 bases from V and 5 bases from J, with 17 bases in between. CDR3 length: 15 amino acids. Germline CDR1 is MDHEN and CDR2 is SYDVKM. The CDR3 region is CASTPMAGLTGELFF. CDR3 coding DNA: TGTGCCAGCACTCCTATGGCAGGCCTGACCGGGGAGCTGTTTTTT.

The CDR3 DNA sequence: TGTGCCAGCTCACCAGGTGGGAGGGCCAATGAGCAGTTCTTC. As protein: CASSPGGRANEQFF. V is TRBV18 and J is TRBJ2-1; 7 bases align to TRBD2. The trim removed 2 bases at V and 6 bases at J, leaving 4 bases unmatched. Germline CDR1 KGHSH, CDR2 LQKENI. The CDR3 spans 14 residues.

This chain connects TRBV27 to TRBJ1-4; D is possibly TRBD1 (5 bases). The germline V gene has CDR1 MNHEY and CDR2 SMNVEV (reference sequence). The CDR3 length is 16 residues. Trimming removed 4 bases at V and 4 bases at J, with 16 bases between. The CDR3 region is CASSSSPGGINEKLFF. The CDR3 coding sequence is TGTGCCAGCAGTTCCTCCCCCGGGGGGATTAATGAAAAACTGTTTTTT.

The chain recombines TRBV10-3 with TRBJ2-7, with D possibly being TRBD1 (6 bases). CDR1 is ENHRY, CDR2 SYGVKD, per germline. Trimming removed 3 bases at V and 4 bases at J, with 13 bases between. The CDR3 contains 14 residues. The CDR3 DNA reads as TGTGCCATCAGTGATACAGGGATCGGGTACGAGCAGTACTTC. Translation gives CAISDTGIGYEQYF.

The J gene is TRBJ1-2, the V gene TRBV7-2; D possibly corresponds to TRBD1 (6 bases). Deletions cut 2 bases from V and 5 bases from J, with 6 bases between. The CDR3 covers 12 residues. Germline V gene lookup returns CDR1 SGHTA and CDR2 FQGNSA. The CDR3 spells CASSLTGYGYTF. In nucleotides, the CDR3 is TGTGCCAGCAGCTTAACAGGGTATGGCTACACCTTC.